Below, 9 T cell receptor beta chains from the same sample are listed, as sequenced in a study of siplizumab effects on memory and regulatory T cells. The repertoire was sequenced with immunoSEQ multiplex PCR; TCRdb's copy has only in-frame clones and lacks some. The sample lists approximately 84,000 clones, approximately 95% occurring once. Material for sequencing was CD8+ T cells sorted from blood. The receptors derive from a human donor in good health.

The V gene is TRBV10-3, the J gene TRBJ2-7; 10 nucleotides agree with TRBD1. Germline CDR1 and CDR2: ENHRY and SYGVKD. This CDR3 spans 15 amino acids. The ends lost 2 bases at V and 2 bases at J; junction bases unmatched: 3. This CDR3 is CAISEPGQGPYEQYF. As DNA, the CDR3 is TGTGCCATCAGTGAGCCGGGACAGGGGCCCTACGAGCAGTACTTC.

The DNA for the CDR3 is TGTGCCACCGAGGGACTATCCAAAAACATTCAGTACTTC. Translated, it gives CATEGLSKNIQYF. The chain links TRBV19 to TRBJ2-4; TRBD2 matches at 7 bases. CDR1 is LNHDA and CDR2 is SQIVND in the germline V gene (reference sequence). The CDR3 spans 13 residues. V was pared by 10 bases and J by 2 bases, with 5 bases of the junction left unmatched.

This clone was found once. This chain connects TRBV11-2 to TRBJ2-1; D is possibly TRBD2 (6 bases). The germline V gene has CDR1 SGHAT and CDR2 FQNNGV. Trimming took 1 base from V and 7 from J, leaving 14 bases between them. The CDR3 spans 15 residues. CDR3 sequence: CASSLGRELLNEQFF. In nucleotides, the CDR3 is TGTGCCAGCAGCTTAGGTCGGGAGTTATTGAATGAGCAGTTCTTC.

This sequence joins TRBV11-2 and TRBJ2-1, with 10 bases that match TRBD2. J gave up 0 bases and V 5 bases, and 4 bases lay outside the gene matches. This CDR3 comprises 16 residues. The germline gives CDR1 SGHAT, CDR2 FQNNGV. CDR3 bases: TGTGCCAGCAGCCCACTAGCGGGAAGCTCCTACAATGAGCAGTTCTTC. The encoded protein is CASSPLAGSSYNEQFF.

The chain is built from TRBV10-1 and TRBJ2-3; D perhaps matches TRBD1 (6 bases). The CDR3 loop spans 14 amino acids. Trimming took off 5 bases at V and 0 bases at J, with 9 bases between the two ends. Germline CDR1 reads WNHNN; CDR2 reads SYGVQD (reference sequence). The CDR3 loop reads CASSLDRSTDTQYF. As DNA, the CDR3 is TGCGCCAGCAGTTTAGACAGGAGCACAGATACGCAGTATTTT.

For the CDR3, the DNA is TGTGCCAGTAGTTGGGAGGGAACTGAAGCTTTCTTT. It encodes CASSWEGTEAFF. The V and J genes are TRBV19 and TRBJ1-1; no firm D call. V gave up 5 bases and J gave up 5 bases, with 9 bases separating them. Germline values: CDR1 LNHDA, CDR2 SQIVND (reference sequence). This CDR3 is built from 12 residues.

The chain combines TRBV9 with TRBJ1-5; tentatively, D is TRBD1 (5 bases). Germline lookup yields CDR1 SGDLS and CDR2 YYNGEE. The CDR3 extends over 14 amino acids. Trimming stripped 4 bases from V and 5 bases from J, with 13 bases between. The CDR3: CASSRGFGDQPQHF. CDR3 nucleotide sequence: TGTGCCAGCAGCAGGGGTTTTGGGGATCAGCCCCAGCATTTT. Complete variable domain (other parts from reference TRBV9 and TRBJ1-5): DSGVTQTPKHLITATGQRVTLRCSPRSGDLSVYWYQQSLDQGLQFLIQYYNGEERAKGNILERFSAQQFPDLHSELNLSSLELGDSALYFCASSRGFGDQPQHFGDGTRLSIL.

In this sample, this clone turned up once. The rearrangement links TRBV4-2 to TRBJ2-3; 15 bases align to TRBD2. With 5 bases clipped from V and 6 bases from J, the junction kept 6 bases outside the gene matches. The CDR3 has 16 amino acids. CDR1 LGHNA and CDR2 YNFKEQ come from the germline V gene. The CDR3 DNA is TGTGCCAGCAGCAAAAGGACTAGCGGGAGGGTGGATACGCAGTATTTT. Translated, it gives CASSKRTSGRVDTQYF.

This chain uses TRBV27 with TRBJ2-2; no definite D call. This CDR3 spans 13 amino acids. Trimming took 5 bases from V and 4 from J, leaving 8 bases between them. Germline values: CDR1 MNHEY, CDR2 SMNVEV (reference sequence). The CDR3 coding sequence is TGTGCCAGCAGTCTACAGACCACCGGGGAGCTGTTTTTT. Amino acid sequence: CASSLQTTGELFF.